The sequence of this T cell receptor beta chain was determined in a study of lymphopenia after photon versus proton radiotherapy. With 5 bases removed from V and 8 bases from J, the gap between germline ends came to 18 bases. The CDR3 runs to 14 residues. Germline-derived CDR1 and CDR2 are SGHTA and FQGNSA. Profiling relied on immunoSEQ multiplex PCR, and the TCRdb table lists in-frame clones only, not all of them. Among under 35,000 clones listed, roughly 89% were seen once. V gene TRBV7-2 combines with J gene TRBJ1-2; weak D call: TRBD1 (5 bases). The sequence was collected from a woman in her seventies with pancreatic cancer. Some clones in this sample may be carry-over from other donors' samples. Sequencing used peripheral blood, obtained from a patient treated with proton-based radiotherapy. For the CDR3, the DNA is TGTGCCAGCAGCACCCGATCAGGGTCATGGGGCTACACCTTC. It encodes CASSTRSGSWGYTF.